This TCR beta chain is from a study of Graves' ophthalmopathy and Graves' hyperthyroidism. Amplified TCR beta CDR3 regions were obtained using RNA transcripts as template. The workflow started with a first-round RT-PCR run with HTBI primers and then moved on to a second-round multiplex PCR. TCRdb re-analysed the multiplex PCR reads in MiXCR, keeping a single row per CDR3 protein. There are hundreds of thousands of distinct CDR3 sequences in the sample; more than 40% occur only once, and 3.3% lies in the top ten. CDR3 size: 8 residues. Worth noting for this clonotype: An end of the junction does not agree with germline; a read error may underlie this.

The TCR originated in an adult man with Graves' ophthalmopathy. Sequencing was done on a sample of peripheral blood. The chain couples TRBV12-3 or TRBV12-4 to TRBJ1-6; D is uncertain. CDR3 DNA sequence: TGTGCCAGCAGTCTGGAGCAGTTT. As protein: CASSLEQF.